Sequencing of this TCR beta chain was carried out in a study of T cells in Graves' hyperthyroidism and ophthalmopathy. It was RNA transcripts that yielded the amplified TCR beta CDR3 regions. HTBI primers were employed in a first-round RT-PCR of the TCR CDR3. TCRdb recomputed calls from the multiplex PCR reads with MiXCR, one row per CDR3 protein. The profile shows hundreds of thousands of distinct CDR3 sequences, approximately 25% of them singletons. V shed 6 bases and J shed 9 bases, with 24 bases lying between them. The CDR3 is 16 amino acids. Germline lookup yields CDR1 LNHDA and CDR2 SQIVND (reference sequence).

The origin of this receptor is a woman under 40 with Graves' ophthalmopathy. Source material: blood. This rearrangement joins TRBV19 to TRBJ1-5; D might be TRBD1 (5 bases). The CDR3 here is CASSSRQFVSLGPQHF. The CDR3 nucleotides are TGTGCCAGTAGCAGCAGACAGTTTGTAAGCTTAGGGCCCCAGCATTTT.